This TCR beta chain was captured by sequencing in a study of T cell responses to AZD1222 COVID-19 vaccine. Germline V gives CDR1 SGHTA, CDR2 FQGNSA. V gave up 3 bases and J gave up 0 bases, with 18 bases separating them. This CDR3 has 18 residues. Data came from immunoSEQ multiplex PCR; TCRdb stores just in-frame clones and leaves some out. There are about 99,000 clones in the sample; around nine tenths occur only once, and about an eighth lies in the top ten. The sequenced sample was peripheral blood, obtained on day 0 of AZD1222 vaccination. V and J are TRBV7-2 and TRBJ1-3; maybe TRBD1 (6 bases). This receptor was taken from an adult in good health. The DNA for the CDR3 is TGTGCCAGCAGCTTGGTCGGGGGCCTTACCAGCTCTGGAAACACCATATATTTT. Translated, it gives CASSLVGGLTSSGNTIYF.